This T cell receptor beta chain was captured in a study of cytomegalovirus exposure and HLA in healthy donors. Study-level points and caveats: The investigators catalogued 150 to 200 TCR beta chains as cytomegalovirus-associated.

Trimming removed 4 bases at V and 0 bases at J, with 25 bases between. CDR1 is GTSNPN, CDR2 SVGIG, per germline (reference sequence). The CDR3 is made up of 18 amino acids. The primer mix had 60 Vbeta and 13 Jbeta primers. Profiled with immunoSEQ multiplex PCR; TCRdb holds only in-frame clones, not every one. The table shows 150,000 to 200,000 clones, with about 76% occurring only once. A word on this clone: The antigen remains undetermined.

Sequenced material: PBMCs. The V and J genes are TRBV30 and TRBJ2-7; possible D gene TRBD2, 6 bases. The clonotype was recovered from a female donor in good health and CMV-seronegative. The CDR3 DNA is TGTGCCTGGAAAACCCCCGGGGCGGGGATAGCGAGCTCCTACGAGCAGTACTTC. It translates to CAWKTPGAGIASSYEQYF.